A selection of T cell receptor beta chains follows, all from one sample in a study of early T cells in non-severe SARS-CoV-2 infection. TCRdb redid the calling of the 5' RACE reads with MiXCR, one entry per CDR3 protein. In the table there are fewer than 55,000 distinct CDR3 sequences, under 7.5% of which are singletons. The sequences come from whole blood, collected at baseline. The origin of the receptors is an adult who was a healthcare worker with PCR-confirmed SARS-CoV-2 infection or an uninfected control (not recorded which). The CDR3 runs from the conserved cysteine through the conserved F or W. The D gene is left open where the match is weak. Not all rows give a size; the values are once, few, many and, for expanded clones, a class.

cdr3_aa cdr3_nt d_call j_call v_call clone_size
CSAPGEISYEQYF TGCAGTGCCCCGGGCGAGATCTCCTACGAGCAGTACTTC . TRBJ2-7 TRBV20-1 many
CASSPGGPYGYTF TGTGCCAGCAGTCCAGGGGGGCCCTATGGCTACACCTTC TRBD1 TRBJ1-2 TRBV12-3/TRBV12-4 many
CASSSDPTDTQYF TGTGCCAGCAGCTCCGACCCCACAGATACGCAGTATTTT . TRBJ2-3 TRBV7-2 few
CASSFLGRDTEAFF TGTGCCAGCAGTTTTTTGGGCAGGGACACTGAAGCTTTCTTT . TRBJ1-1 TRBV12-3/TRBV12-4 .
CASSATGTTNEKLFF TGTGCCAGCAGCGCGACAGGGACAACTAATGAAAAACTGTTTTTT TRBD1 TRBJ1-4 TRBV9 many
CASSPGQGAVYF TGTGCCAGCAGCCCGGGACAGGGGGCCGTGTACTTC TRBD1 TRBJ2-7 TRBV7-9 many
CAISDRGDEQFF TGTGCCATCAGTGACAGGGGGGATGAGCAGTTCTTC . TRBJ2-1 TRBV10-3 many
CASSYDRAAKNIQYF TGTGCCAGCAGTTACGACAGAGCGGCCAAAAACATTCAGTACTTC . TRBJ2-4 TRBV6-2/TRBV6-3 many
CASSFVVLGRNEQFF TGTGCCAGCAGCTTTGTAGTTCTGGGGAGGAATGAGCAGTTCTTC . TRBJ2-1 TRBV7-2 few
CASSLRGAKNIQYF TGTGCCAGCAGCCTGAGGGGAGCCAAAAACATTCAGTACTTC . TRBJ2-4 TRBV3-1 few
CASSQVAGGDTEAFF TGTGCCAGCAGCCAAGTAGCAGGGGGGGACACTGAAGCTTTCTTT TRBD1 TRBJ1-1 TRBV4-2 .
CASRPGLAGGPSDTQYF TGTGCCAGCAGGCCGGGACTAGCGGGAGGTCCCTCAGATACGCAGTATTTT TRBD2 TRBJ2-3 TRBV7-9 .
CASSQAAVTGYGYTF TGCGCCAGCAGCCAAGCGGCAGTTACGGGCTATGGCTACACCTTC . TRBJ1-2 TRBV4-1 few
CASSDVIVVGELFF TGTGCCAGCAGTGATGTCATCGTTGTCGGGGAGCTGTTTTTT . TRBJ2-2 TRBV6-1 .
CASAIQGTPQHF TGTGCCAGCGCAATACAGGGTACGCCCCAGCATTTT . TRBJ1-5 TRBV28 many
CSVEDRPGTGEQYF TGCAGCGTTGAAGATCGGCCAGGGACGGGCGAGCAGTACTTC . TRBJ2-7 TRBV29-1 few
CASSLDREAYNEQFF TGTGCCAGCAGTCTCGATCGGGAGGCGTACAATGAGCAGTTCTTC TRBD2 TRBJ2-1 TRBV9 few
CASSLEGAGAGELFF TGTGCCAGCAGCTTAGAGGGGGCCGGAGCCGGGGAGCTGTTTTTT TRBD1 TRBJ2-2 TRBV7-8 .
CSAFTGQTYNSPLHF TGCAGTGCTTTTACGGGACAGACCTATAATTCACCCCTCCACTTT TRBD1 TRBJ1-6 TRBV20-1 many
CASTWWGADTEAFF TGTGCCAGCACCTGGTGGGGGGCGGACACTGAAGCTTTCTTT . TRBJ1-1 TRBV3-1 few
CASSLQYKNSPLHF TGTGCCAGCAGCTTACAGTATAAAAATTCACCCCTCCACTTT . TRBJ1-6 TRBV13 .
CASSMGQARSVYGYTF TGCGCCAGCAGCATGGGACAGGCACGATCGGTCTATGGCTACACCTTC TRBD1 TRBJ1-2 TRBV5-1 few
CASSLFWTGDTGELFF TGTGCCAGCAGTTTATTCTGGACAGGGGATACCGGGGAGCTGTTTTTT TRBD1 TRBJ2-2 TRBV28 many
CASSQGLDYEQYF TGTGCCAGCAGTCAAGGACTAGACTACGAGCAGTACTTC TRBD2 TRBJ2-7 TRBV6-5 few
CASSPTPGTGNYGYTF TGTGCCAGTAGCCCAACACCCGGGACAGGAAACTATGGCTACACCTTC TRBD1 TRBJ1-2 TRBV19 .
CASSQDGVSSAANEKLFF TGCGCCAGCAGCCAAGATGGGGTATCGTCGGCGGCTAATGAAAAACTGTTTTTT . TRBJ1-4 TRBV4-1 few
CASSLGTSGTYEQYF TGCGCCAGCAGCCTGGGGACTAGCGGAACCTACGAGCAGTACTTC TRBD2 TRBJ2-7 TRBV4-1 .
CASSQDHDWAPEQYF TGCGCCAGCAGCCAAGATCATGATTGGGCCCCCGAGCAGTACTTC . TRBJ2-7 TRBV4-3 .
CASSFQQLSDTQYF TGTGCCAGCAGTTTCCAACAGCTCTCAGATACGCAGTATTTT . TRBJ2-3 TRBV28 many
CSAWTSGTQPQFF TGCAGTGCTTGGACTAGCGGGACCCAACCGCAGTTCTTC TRBD2 TRBJ2-1 TRBV20-1 few
CASKETGNQPQHF TGTGCCAGCAAAGAGACCGGGAATCAGCCCCAGCATTTT . TRBJ1-5 TRBV6-1 many
CASSRPEFGYGQFF TGTGCCAGCAGTCGGCCTGAGTTTGGGTATGGGCAGTTCTTC . TRBJ2-1 TRBV5-4 few
CASSPERSTGELFF TGTGCCAGTAGTCCAGAAAGGTCAACCGGGGAGCTGTTTTTT . TRBJ2-2 TRBV19 few
CASSGGGREPQHF TGTGCCAGCAGTGGGGGGGGCCGGGAGCCCCAGCATTTT . TRBJ1-5 TRBV27 few
CASNWDGEGKLFF TGTGCCAGCAATTGGGACGGGGAGGGGAAACTGTTTTTT . TRBJ1-4 TRBV12-3/TRBV12-4 .